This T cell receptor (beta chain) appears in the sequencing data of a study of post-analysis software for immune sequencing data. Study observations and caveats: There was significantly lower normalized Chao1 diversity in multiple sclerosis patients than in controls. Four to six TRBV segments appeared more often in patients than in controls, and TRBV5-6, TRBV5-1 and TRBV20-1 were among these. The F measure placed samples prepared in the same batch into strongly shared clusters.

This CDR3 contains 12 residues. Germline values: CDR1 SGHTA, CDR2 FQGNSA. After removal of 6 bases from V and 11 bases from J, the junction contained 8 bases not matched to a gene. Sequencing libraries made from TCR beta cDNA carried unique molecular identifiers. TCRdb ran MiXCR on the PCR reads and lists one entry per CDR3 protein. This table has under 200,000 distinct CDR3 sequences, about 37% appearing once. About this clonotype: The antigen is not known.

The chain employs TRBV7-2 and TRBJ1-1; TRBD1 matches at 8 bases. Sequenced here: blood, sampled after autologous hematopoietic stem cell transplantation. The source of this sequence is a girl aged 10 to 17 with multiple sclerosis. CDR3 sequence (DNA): TGTGCCAGCAGTCTAGGACAGGGCTCGGCTTTCTTT. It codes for CASSLGQGSAFF.